One and the same sample provided the 16 T cell receptor beta chains below, sequenced in a study of Ad26.COV2.S vaccination and SARS-CoV-2 variants. The method was immunoSEQ multiplex PCR; TCRdb's version includes in-frame clones alone and lacks a portion of them. The top ten clones hold roughly 1.5% of a sample with about 680,000 clones, about 90% of them seen once. Treatment of the sample: around 19 received Ad26.COV2.S at low or high dose, single or two shots; about 5 received placebo; per-sample allocation not given. Sampling occurred on day 63 after the first vaccine or placebo injection. The starting material was peripheral blood, obtained in a trial of Ad26.COV2.S vaccine versus placebo. The receptors here all came from a person between 18 and 60 years old who received the Ad26.COV2.S COVID-19 vaccine or a placebo.

V and J are TRBV5-4 and TRBJ1-1; D call uncertain. Per the germline V gene, CDR1 is SGHNT and CDR2 is YYREEE (reference sequence). The germline V and J ends were trimmed by 4 bases and 2 bases, with 12 bases remaining between them. The CDR3 has 14 residues. The CDR3 nucleotides are TGTGCCAGCAGCCGACCACAGCTTAACACTGAAGCTTTCTTT. This codes for CASSRPQLNTEAFF.

The chain couples TRBV24-1 to TRBJ2-5, with TRBD2 matching 7 bases. The ends lost 12 bases at V and 4 bases at J; junction bases unmatched: 10. The CDR3 contains 13 residues. CDR1 is KGHDR and CDR2 is SFDVKD in the germline V gene. The CDR3 spells CAAQRGPSETQYF. As DNA, the CDR3 is TGTGCCGCTCAGCGGGGCCCCTCAGAGACCCAGTACTTC.

J is TRBJ2-6 and V is TRBV19, with D perhaps matching TRBD1 (6 bases). Germline assignment: CDR1 LNHDA and CDR2 SQIVND (reference sequence). CDR3 length: 16 amino acids. Trimming removed 3 bases at V and 2 bases at J, with 11 bases between. CDR3 coding DNA: TGTGCCAGTAGTATGACAGGACGCGCTGGGGCCAACGTCCTGACTTTC. This sequence encodes CASSMTGRAGANVLTF.

V is TRBV18 and J is TRBJ2-4, with D maybe TRBD1 (5 bases). The V end lost 3 bases, the J end lost 1 base, and 13 bases lay between the germline ends. The CDR3 sequence is 16 residues long. CDR1 is KGHSH, CDR2 LQKENI, per germline. CDR3 region: CASSPLGEGAKNIQYF. The CDR3 DNA follows: TGTGCCAGCTCACCGTTAGGGGAAGGGGCCAAAAACATTCAGTACTTC.

Note on this clone: The sample carries other DNA sequences with the same CDR3. The rearrangement links TRBV6-2 or TRBV6-3 to TRBJ2-1; a weak D match, TRBD2 (6 bases). The V end was cut by 2 bases, the J end by 3 bases, with 8 bases between. The germline V gene has CDR1 MNHEY and CDR2 SVGEGT. CDR3 length equals 14 residues. CDR3 coding DNA: TGTGCCAGCAGTTACCTAGCGATCTACAATGAGCAGTTCTTC. Its protein product is CASSYLAIYNEQFF.

J is TRBJ1-1 and V is TRBV6-5; D is unclear. Germline V gene lookup returns CDR1 MNHEY and CDR2 SVGAGI. V lost 6 bases to trimming and J lost 3 bases, with 17 bases between them. CDR3 length: 15 amino acids. The CDR3 DNA reads TGTGCCAGCAGCCCCCTAAGGGTTCGGGACACTGAAGCTTTCTTT. Encoded protein: CASSPLRVRDTEAFF.

The V and J genes are TRBV30 and TRBJ1-5; a possible D gene is TRBD1 (5 bases). V lost 4 bases, J lost 0 bases, and 10 bases lay in between. CDR3 size: 14 residues. From germline, CDR1 is GTSNPN and CDR2 SVGIG (reference sequence). The CDR3 sequence is CAWTAGNSNQPQHF. CDR3 coding DNA: TGTGCCTGGACCGCAGGGAATAGCAATCAGCCCCAGCATTTT.

The rearrangement uses TRBV10-1 and TRBJ2-2, with 7 bases matching TRBD1. V was clipped by 6 bases and J by 1 base; unmatched bases: 8. Germline CDR1 WNHNN, CDR2 SYGVQD (reference sequence). This CDR3 contains 16 residues. In DNA, the CDR3 is TGCGCCAGCAGCGGAAACAGGGGAAGGAACACCGGGGAGCTGTTTTTT. Protein product: CASSGNRGRNTGELFF.

The chain uses TRBV5-1 and TRBJ1-1; 7 positions agree with TRBD1. The germline V gene encodes CDR1 SGHRS and CDR2 YFSETQ. The CDR3 spans 16 residues. The trim removed 2 bases at V and 0 bases at J, leaving 7 bases unmatched. In nucleotides, the CDR3 is TGCGCCAGCAGCTTTGGGACAGTCCTTTTGAACACTGAAGCTTTCTTT. It specifies CASSFGTVLLNTEAFF.

The chain couples TRBV19 to TRBJ2-4, with D tentatively TRBD2 (6 bases). The V gene lost 2 bases and the J gene lost 1 base, with 18 bases spanning the gap. The CDR3 loop spans 18 amino acids. Germline V gene data show CDR1 as LNHDA and CDR2 as SQIVND (reference sequence). The CDR3 DNA is TGTGCCAGTAGTATATCGCCGAGGGGCGCGGGGGCCAAAAACATTCAGTACTTC. As protein: CASSISPRGAGAKNIQYF.

The chain couples TRBV4-2 to TRBJ2-7, with D possibly TRBD2 on 6 matching bases. The CDR3 contains 15 residues. CDR1 and CDR2 (germline): LGHNA, YNFKEQ. V was clipped by 2 bases and J by 2 bases, with 13 bases between them. The CDR3 sequence: CASSQSPTSTYEQYF. CDR3 nucleotides: TGTGCCAGCAGCCAATCCCCGACTAGTACCTACGAGCAGTACTTC.

The chain carries TRBV6-5 and TRBJ2-3; 7 bases line up with TRBD2. The germline V gene has CDR1 MNHEY and CDR2 SVGAGI. The CDR3 is made up of 15 amino acids. V lost 8 bases and J lost 1; bases outside the gene matches: 9. CDR3 residues: CASETRRERTDTQYF. The CDR3 nucleotides read TGTGCCAGCGAAACTAGGCGGGAGCGCACAGATACGCAGTATTTT.

The rearrangement joins TRBV27 to TRBJ2-5, with 9 bases matching TRBD1. The trim removed 6 bases at V and 4 bases at J, leaving 12 bases unmatched. This CDR3 has 16 residues. The germline V gene encodes CDR1 MNHEY and CDR2 SMNVEV (reference sequence). The CDR3 region has the DNA TGTGCCAGCAGACCCCTGAGCGGGACAGGGAGAGAGACCCAGTACTTC. This gives the protein CASRPLSGTGRETQYF.

The CDR3 DNA reads as TGTGCCAGCAGTCCTGTGGAGGCGATCACTGAAGCTTTCTTT. Translating it yields CASSPVEAITEAFF. The V call is TRBV6-5, the J call TRBJ1-1; D remains ambiguous. This CDR3 region has 14 residues. Trimming took off 5 bases at V and 4 bases at J, with 14 bases between the two ends. Germline values: CDR1 MNHEY, CDR2 SVGAGI.

The rearrangement joins TRBV15 to TRBJ1-6, with 10 bases matching TRBD1. The ends lost 0 bases at V and 8 bases at J; junction bases unmatched: 7. This CDR3 region has 17 residues. Germline V lookup: CDR1 LNHNV, CDR2 YYDKDF (reference sequence). The CDR3 DNA sequence: TGTGCCACCAGCAGAGATGGTCGCGGGACAGGGGATTCACCCCTCCACTTT. Translated, it gives CATSRDGRGTGDSPLHF.

This sequence joins TRBV9 and TRBJ2-5, with TRBD2 identical over 8 bases. CDR3 length: 16 amino acids. Trimming removed 0 bases from V and 2 bases from J; junction bases left unmatched: 6. The germline gives CDR1 SGDLS, CDR2 YYNGEE. In DNA, the CDR3 is TGTGCCAGCAGCGTAGAGGGAGCGGGGGAACAAGAGACCCAGTACTTC. As protein: CASSVEGAGEQETQYF. Combining the CDR3 with reference TRBV9 and TRBJ2-5 gives the whole variable domain DSGVTQTPKHLITATGQRVTLRCSPRSGDLSVYWYQQSLDQGLQFLIQYYNGEERAKGNILERFSAQQFPDLHSELNLSSLELGDSALYFCASSVEGAGEQETQYFGPGTRLLVL.